These 18 T cell receptor beta chains were all obtained from the same sample, sequenced in a study of blood T cell repertoires in COVID-19. Repertoires were generated with immunoSEQ multiplex PCR, while TCRdb's copy carries only in-frame clones and drops some. The table includes 150,000 or so clones, over 70% detected once. Sequencing used PBMCs or T cells enriched from blood (not recorded which). All receptors come from a man aged 65-85 years who had been exposed to COVID-19.

The genes are TRBV6-5 and TRBJ1-3, with TRBD1 as a possible D gene (5 bases). The CDR3 is 14 residues long. Germline CDR1 MNHEY, CDR2 SVGAGI. Deletions cut 6 bases from V and 0 bases from J, with 9 bases between. This chain's CDR3 is CASRSTVSGNTIYF. DNA for the CDR3: TGTGCCAGCAGATCGACAGTCTCTGGAAACACCATATATTTT.

V is TRBV5-5 and J is TRBJ2-7, with 7 bases that match TRBD1. In germline, CDR1 is SGHKS, CDR2 YYEKEE (reference sequence). V lost 3 bases to trimming and J lost 0 bases; unmatched junction nucleotides: 3. The CDR3 is 14 amino acids. This CDR3 reads CASSWGQSSYEQYF. The CDR3 DNA reads TGTGCCAGCAGCTGGGGACAGAGCTCCTACGAGCAGTACTTC.

In its sample, this clone was seen a few times. The chain links TRBV4-1 to TRBJ1-5; 8 nucleotides line up with TRBD1. V lost 3 bases, J lost 5 bases, and 6 bases stayed unmatched. The CDR3 totals 15 residues. Germline V gene data show CDR1 as MGHRA and CDR2 as YSYEKL. In DNA form, the CDR3 reads TGCGCCAGCAGCCATCGACAGGGGAGGGATCAGCCCCAGCATTTT. Amino acid sequence: CASSHRQGRDQPQHF.

This chain links TRBV5-5 with TRBJ1-1, with D uncertain. The germline V gene encodes CDR1 SGHKS and CDR2 YYEKEE (reference sequence). The length of the CDR3 is 15 residues. V shed 0 bases and J shed 4 bases, with 13 bases lying between them. Here the CDR3 reads CASSLVTMAATEAFF. In nucleotides, the CDR3 is TGTGCCAGCAGCTTGGTTACTATGGCGGCCACTGAAGCTTTCTTT.

The rearrangement joins TRBV28 to TRBJ1-4, with TRBD1 identical over 9 bases. Looked up from germline, CDR1 is MDHEN and CDR2 is SYDVKM. The CDR3 length is 15 residues. V trimming: 7 bases; J trimming: 10 bases; junction bases outside the gene matches: 13. The CDR3 region is CASITGGTGNLKLFF. The CDR3 nucleotides are TGTGCCAGCATAACTGGGGGGACAGGGAACTTAAAACTGTTTTTT.

The chain links TRBV5-6 to TRBJ2-1, with D possibly being TRBD1 (5 bases). Trimming took off 3 bases at V and 10 bases at J, with 14 bases between the two ends. Germline-derived CDR1 and CDR2 are SGHDT and YYEEEE. CDR3 length: 13 amino acids. The CDR3 coding sequence is TGTGCCAGCAGCTGGGGCTCAGAGGCCGAGCAGTTCTTC. Translation: CASSWGSEAEQFF.

The chain uses TRBV6-5 and TRBJ1-6; D might be TRBD1 (5 bases). The V end lost 6 bases, the J end lost 7 bases, and 16 bases lay between the germline ends. Germline CDR1 MNHEY, CDR2 SVGAGI. The CDR3 consists of 15 residues. The chain's CDR3 is CASRREGLENSPLHF. In DNA form, the CDR3 reads TGTGCCAGCAGAAGGGAGGGGTTAGAGAATTCACCCCTCCACTTT.

The chain has TRBV4-1 and TRBJ2-1, with D tentatively TRBD2 (6 bases). CDR1 and CDR2 from the germline V gene are MGHRA and YSYEKL. The germline V and J ends were trimmed by 1 base and 7 bases, with 17 bases remaining between them. This CDR3 contains 16 residues. CDR3 nucleotides: TGCGCCAGCAGCCAAGTTGGGACTCCAGCGAGGAATGAGCAGTTCTTC. It specifies CASSQVGTPARNEQFF.

This chain links TRBV11-2 with TRBJ2-7, with 8 bases aligning to TRBD1. CDR1 and CDR2 (germline): SGHAT, FQNNGV. V lost 3 bases and J lost 2; bases outside the gene matches: 6. CDR3 length: 15 amino acids. CDR3 nucleotides: TGTGCCAGCAGCTTGACCGGGACAGGCCCCTACGAGCAGTACTTC. Translation gives CASSLTGTGPYEQYF.

The chain joins TRBV6-5 to TRBJ1-2, with 7 bases lining up with TRBD1. The CDR3 covers 13 residues. Per germline, CDR1 MNHEY and CDR2 SVGAGI. The ends lost 6 bases at V and 2 bases at J; junction bases unmatched: 3. This CDR3 reads CASRRGQNYGYTF. The CDR3, as DNA: TGTGCCAGCAGGCGGGGACAGAACTATGGCTACACCTTC.

This clone was recorded once. This chain connects TRBV5-4 to TRBJ2-7, with D possibly matching TRBD1 (6 bases). The CDR3 extends over 13 amino acids. The ends were cut back, 2 bases at V and 5 bases at J, with 11 bases in the middle. Looked up from germline, CDR1 is SGHNT and CDR2 is YYREEE (reference sequence). Written as DNA, the CDR3 is TGTGCCAGCAGCTTACAGGGTGGCGACGAGCAGTACTTC. It codes for CASSLQGGDEQYF.

In nucleotides, the CDR3 is TGTGCCAGCAGTACCCCAGCCGGGACAGGCTACGGCTACACCTTC. It encodes CASSTPAGTGYGYTF. The chain links TRBV6-5 to TRBJ1-2, with TRBD1 matching over 8 bases. CDR3 size: 15 residues. Germline CDR1 is MNHEY and CDR2 is SVGAGI. V lost 5 bases, J lost 8 bases, and 13 bases stayed unmatched.

This clone was observed a few times. The chain uses TRBV27 and TRBJ2-2; 11 bases are a match to TRBD2. The V gene end was trimmed by 3 bases and the J gene end by 5 bases; junction bases not matched to a gene: 8. The CDR3 length is 17 residues. CDR1 MNHEY and CDR2 SMNVEV come from the germline V gene (reference sequence). The CDR3 nucleotides are TGTGCCAGCAGTTTGGTCCTAGCGGGAGGATGGACCGGGGAGCTGTTTTTT. Its protein is CASSLVLAGGWTGELFF.

The chain carries TRBV20-1 and TRBJ2-7, with D perhaps matching TRBD2 (5 bases). Per the germline V gene, CDR1 is DFQATT and CDR2 is SNEGSKA (reference sequence). The CDR3 loop spans 9 amino acids. V was trimmed by 7 bases and J by 9 bases, leaving 10 bases between them. Here the CDR3 DNA reads TGCAGTGGCGGGTTGGGGCAGTACTTC. Its protein product is CSGGLGQYF.

This chain joins TRBV6-5 and TRBJ1-1; no clear D gene. The CDR3 consists of 15 residues. Germline CDR1 is MNHEY and CDR2 is SVGAGI. V was clipped by 7 bases and J by 4 bases, with 19 bases between them. CDR3 loop: CASIPTGAGGTEAFF. CDR3 DNA: TGTGCCAGCATCCCGACTGGAGCCGGTGGCACTGAAGCTTTCTTT.

This sequence joins TRBV11-2 and TRBJ1-2; D is possibly TRBD1 (6 bases). The germline V and J ends were trimmed by 5 bases and 6 bases, with 13 bases remaining between them. The CDR3 runs to 13 residues. In germline, CDR1 is SGHAT, CDR2 FQNNGV. The CDR3 region is CASSHGQRDGYTF. CDR3 sequence (DNA): TGTGCCAGCAGCCACGGACAGAGAGATGGCTACACCTTC.

The gene calls are TRBV9 and TRBJ1-1, with 7 positions matching TRBD1. This CDR3 is 14 amino acids long. Germline V gives CDR1 SGDLS, CDR2 YYNGEE. J was trimmed by 3 bases and V by 3 bases; bases with no gene match: 5. The CDR3 spells CASSAGGWDTEAFF. For the CDR3, the DNA is TGTGCCAGCAGCGCAGGGGGATGGGACACTGAAGCTTTCTTT.

The chain combines TRBV28 with TRBJ2-3; maybe TRBD2 (6 bases). This CDR3 comprises 16 residues. V lost 1 base and J lost 1, with 12 bases in between. CDR1 is MDHEN, CDR2 SYDVKM, per germline. The CDR3 DNA follows: TGTGCCAGCAGTTTATTGGGGGGATATGGCACAGATACGCAGTATTTT. This gives the protein CASSLLGGYGTDTQYF. The whole variable domain, remainder taken from reference TRBV28 and TRBJ2-3, is DVKVTQSSRYLVKRTGEKVFLECVQDMDHENMFWYRQDPGLGLRLIYFSYDVKMKEKGDIPEGYSVSREKKERFSLILESASTNQTSMYLCASSLLGGYGTDTQYFGPGTRLTVL.